The 8 T cell receptor beta chains presented below share a single source sample, sequenced in a study of blood T cell repertoires in COVID-19. Some clones are missing from TCRdb's copy, which holds only in-frame ones; the method was immunoSEQ multiplex PCR. This repertoire shows 90,000 to 100,000 clones, roughly nine tenths found once; its top ten account for 4.5%. Material: peripheral blood. The source of these receptors is a man between 65 and 85 years old with acute or convalescent COVID-19.

This clone occurred a few times. The chain links TRBV11-2 to TRBJ2-2; D gene uncertain. The ends were cut back, 0 bases at V and 1 base at J, with 6 bases in the middle. CDR1 and CDR2 from the germline V gene are SGHAT and FQNNGV. This CDR3 has 15 amino acids. DNA for the CDR3: TGTGCCAGCAGCTTAGATCCGGGGAACACCGGGGAGCTGTTTTTT. Translation: CASSLDPGNTGELFF. Filled out from reference TRBV11-2 and TRBJ2-2, the complete variable domain reads EAGVAQSPRYKIIEKRQSVAFWCNPISGHATLYWYQQILGQGPKLLIQFQNNGVVDDSQLPKDRFSAERLKGVDSTLKIQPAKLEDSAVYLCASSLDPGNTGELFFGEGSRLTVL.

The chain is built from TRBV14 and TRBJ1-2, with a possible D match to TRBD1 (6 bases). The germline V and J ends were trimmed by 0 bases and 8 bases, with 10 bases remaining between them. There are 13 residues in the CDR3. Germline-derived CDR1 and CDR2 are SGHDN and FVKESK. Written as DNA, the CDR3 is TGTGCCAGCAGCCAAGACGGGGGGCGAGGCTACACCTTC. Amino acids: CASSQDGGRGYTF.

The chain combines TRBV12-3 or TRBV12-4 with TRBJ1-4; 9 bases are a match to TRBD1. V lost 6 bases to trimming and J lost 10 bases; unmatched junction nucleotides: 3. The length of the CDR3 is 12 residues. The CDR3 here is CASRTGGRKLFF. The CDR3 region has the DNA TGTGCCAGCAGGACAGGGGGTAGAAAACTGTTTTTT.

The chain combines TRBV6-5 with TRBJ1-5, with D possibly being TRBD1 (5 bases). The CDR3 is 14 residues long. Trimming left V 2 bases short and J 12 bases short, with 17 bases between. CDR1 MNHEY and CDR2 SVGAGI come from the germline V gene. CDR3 nucleotides: TGTGCCAGCAGTTACACGGGCGGCAGGGCCATCCAGCATTTT. Protein product: CASSYTGGRAIQHF.

The chain uses TRBV5-1 and TRBJ2-5, with D perhaps TRBD2 (7 bases). Trimming stripped 0 bases from V and 3 bases from J, with 24 bases between. The CDR3 is made up of 19 amino acids. Germline V gives CDR1 SGHRS, CDR2 YFSETQ. The CDR3 loop reads CASSLVLAGATGLEETQYF. Written as DNA, the CDR3 is TGCGCCAGCAGCTTGGTTTTGGCGGGGGCGACCGGGTTGGAAGAGACCCAGTACTTC.

The V gene is TRBV12-3 or TRBV12-4, the J gene TRBJ1-1; weak D call: TRBD1 (5 bases). Trimming removed 7 bases at V and 1 base at J, with 10 bases between. The CDR3 extends over 13 amino acids. CDR3 sequence: CASNSGGNTEAFF. The CDR3, as DNA: TGTGCCAGCAACTCCGGGGGGAACACTGAAGCTTTCTTT.

This clone showed up just once. The chain uses TRBV23-1 and TRBJ2-7; D perhaps matches TRBD1 (6 bases). TRBV23-1 qualifies as an ORF whose function is uncertain. With 3 bases removed from V and 2 bases from J, the gap between germline ends came to 14 bases. There are 15 residues in the CDR3. CDR3 residues: CASSHNRVATYEQYF. The CDR3 DNA follows: TGCGCCAGCAGTCATAACAGGGTTGCCACCTACGAGCAGTACTTC.

This chain connects TRBV9 to TRBJ2-7; no clear D gene. CDR1 is SGDLS, CDR2 YYNGEE, per germline. Trimming stripped 0 bases from V and 5 bases from J, with 9 bases between. The length of the CDR3 is 13 residues. This CDR3 is CASSVALGHEQYF. The CDR3 DNA follows: TGTGCCAGCAGCGTAGCTCTGGGCCACGAGCAGTACTTC.